The rows below give T cell receptor beta chains drawn from one sample of a study of Ad26.COV2.S vaccination and SARS-CoV-2 variants. Assay used: immunoSEQ multiplex PCR; TCRdb lists only in-frame clones, some missing. This table holds under 400,000 clones, 80% to 90% found once. The material was peripheral blood, obtained in a trial of Ad26.COV2.S vaccine versus placebo. The receptor source for this set is a person between 18 and 65 years old who received the Ad26.COV2.S COVID-19 vaccine or a placebo. Both conserved end residues are part of each CDR3. D genes are given only for firm matches. A clone size is listed for some rows: how often the clone was seen (once, few, many), or a class if it is expanded.

J,size,V,D,CDR3,DNA
TRBJ2-3,-,TRBV29-1,-,CSADVGEGTDTQYF,TGCAGCGCCGATGTGGGGGAGGGCACAGATACGCAGTATTTT
TRBJ2-1,-,TRBV7-2,TRBD1,CASSPRGYLDNEQFF,TGTGCCAGCAGCCCCAGGGGGTACCTCGACAATGAGCAGTTCTTC
TRBJ1-2,-,TRBV12-3/TRBV12-4,TRBD1,CASHRGPNYGYTF,TGTGCCAGCCACAGGGGTCCTAACTATGGCTACACCTTC
TRBJ1-6,-,TRBV7-6,TRBD1,CASSLADRGSSPLHF,TGTGCCAGCAGCTTAGCCGACAGGGGAAGTTCACCCCTCCACTTT
TRBJ2-2,-,TRBV5-8,-,CASSPGTVVRGANTGELFF,TGTGCCAGCAGCCCCGGGACAGTGGTGCGCGGGGCCAACACCGGGGAGCTGTTTTTT
TRBJ2-1,once,TRBV5-1,TRBD1,CASSLPTGANEQFF,TGCGCCAGCAGCCTACCCACAGGGGCCAATGAGCAGTTCTTC
TRBJ2-4,once,TRBV3-1/TRBV3-2,-,CASSQDTTAWNIQYF,TGTGCCAGCAGCCAAGATACGACCGCTTGGAACATTCAGTACTTC
TRBJ2-7,once,TRBV6-1,-,CASREGTEQYF,TGTGCCAGCAGGGAAGGGACCGAGCAGTACTTC
TRBJ2-1,-,TRBV5-1,-,CASSFGGTNSLYNEQFF,TGCGCCAGCAGCTTTGGGGGGACAAATAGTTTATACAATGAGCAGTTCTTC
TRBJ1-5,-,TRBV7-9,-,CASSPPTGVGDQPQHF,TGTGCCAGCAGCCCTCCGACAGGAGTTGGCGATCAGCCCCAGCATTTT
TRBJ2-7,-,TRBV7-9,-,CASSHEAPRDEQYF,TGTGCCAGCAGCCACGAGGCCCCGAGGGACGAGCAGTACTTC
TRBJ2-7,-,TRBV6-5,TRBD2,CASSWTSGGVEQYF,TGTGCCAGCAGTTGGACTAGCGGGGGGGTCGAGCAGTACTTC
TRBJ2-2,-,TRBV10-3,-,CAISESKGSPNAGELFF,TGTGCCATCAGTGAGTCGAAAGGGTCCCCTAACGCCGGGGAGCTGTTTTTT
TRBJ1-1,-,TRBV9,-,CASSVGGNMNTEAFF,TGTGCCAGCAGCGTAGGGGGGAACATGAACACTGAAGCTTTCTTT
TRBJ1-5,few,TRBV19,-,CASSIAGTAFLNQPQHF,TGTGCCAGTAGTATAGCCGGGACGGCTTTCCTCAATCAGCCCCAGCATTTT
TRBJ2-5,-,TRBV11-2,-,CASSRWDRGSETQYF,TGTGCCAGCAGCCGGTGGGACCGGGGGTCAGAGACCCAGTACTTC
TRBJ2-2,-,TRBV7-9,-,CASRSDRPNTGELFF,TGTGCCAGCAGATCCGACAGACCGAACACCGGGGAGCTGTTTTTT
TRBJ2-7,-,TRBV30,TRBD2,CAWLAGGRSYEQYF,TGTGCCTGGCTAGCGGGGGGGCGAAGCTACGAGCAGTACTTC
TRBJ2-3,-,TRBV7-9,-,CASSPVSGDTQYF,TGTGCCAGCAGCCCGGTTTCAGGGGATACGCAGTATTTT
TRBJ1-3,-,TRBV28,TRBD1,CASRGQSSGNTIYF,TGTGCCAGCAGGGGACAGAGCTCTGGAAACACCATATATTTT
TRBJ1-5,-,TRBV27,TRBD1,CASSLAQGLGQPQHF,TGTGCCAGCAGTTTAGCACAGGGGTTAGGGCAGCCCCAGCATTTT
TRBJ2-1,-,TRBV19,TRBD2,CASSISGGEYNEQFF,TGTGCCAGTAGTATATCGGGGGGGGAGTACAATGAGCAGTTCTTC
TRBJ1-1,-,TRBV7-9,TRBD1,CASSLKQGIAEAFF,TGTGCCAGCAGCTTAAAACAGGGGATCGCTGAAGCTTTCTTT
TRBJ1-2,-,TRBV6-5,-,CASSYSRSGYTF,TGTGCCAGCAGTTACTCGAGGAGTGGCTACACCTTC
TRBJ2-5,-,TRBV14,TRBD2,CASSQDRATSGQLETQYF,TGTGCCAGCAGCCAAGATCGAGCGACTAGCGGACAACTGGAGACCCAGTACTTC
TRBJ1-2,-,TRBV4-1,-,CASSQDLTVGGTRGGYTF,TGCGCCAGCAGCCAAGATCTTACGGTGGGGGGGACCCGAGGAGGCTACACCTTC
TRBJ2-3,-,TRBV6-5,TRBD2,CASSYHSGTSTDTQYF,TGTGCCAGCAGTTACCATAGCGGGACCAGCACAGATACGCAGTATTTT
TRBJ2-7,-,TRBV11-2,-,CASSSPGGTGYEQYF,TGTGCCAGCAGCTCCCCGGGAGGCACAGGGTACGAGCAGTACTTC
TRBJ2-1,-,TRBV19,TRBD2,CASSQRETSAYNEQFF,TGTGCCAGTAGCCAAAGGGAGACTAGCGCCTACAATGAGCAGTTCTTC
TRBJ1-4,-,TRBV19,-,CASSIHSGELFF,TGTGCCAGTAGTATACATTCCGGAGAGCTGTTTTTT